The following is a T cell receptor beta chain sequence with its context. It lacks a known antigen. Base qualities are not recorded, but no much larger clone differs from it by a single base. This entry is derived from a study of shared clonotypes between healthy human individuals (dated by TCRdb to 2020 to 2022). Study-level background: The cohort comprised a couple of women and a few men aged 18 to 49 years. For each donor, CD4 naive and CD4 memory were each run on three plates, CD8 naive on two plates, and CD8 memory on one plate. Blood TCR repertoires of a handful of healthy adults were deeply sequenced to estimate repertoire size and the extent of clonotype sharing between individuals. Different laboratories and diverse techniques were used to prepare libraries and sequence TCR repertoires, to increase sequencing depth and limit assay-specific biases. Per donor, leukapheresis produced somewhere between about 0.9 and 9.5 billion PBMCs. What the study reported, not specific to this receptor: Sampling was restricted to blood, and TCR repertoires in tissues likely differ from the TCR repertoires found in blood. Higher generation probabilities were observed for clonotypes shared by all four sorted-subset donors than for non-shared clonotypes. Naive subsets generally had larger estimated clonotype richness than memory subsets. The genetic and exposure-history diversity represented was limited by the small number of donors. Across a few donors, around 5% of naive CD4, approximately 3.5% of naive CD8, 2% to 2.5% of memory CD4, and about 0.44% of memory CD8 clonotypes were shared. Incomplete sequencing was indicated by rarefaction of sorted-subset datasets, despite the large sequencing depth. Based on pairwise subsampling, the degree of clonotype sharing among donors was expected to be affected by sequencing depth.

TCR CDR3 regions were amplified from genomic DNA by multiplex PCR using the deep immunoSEQ assay. Extracted genomic DNA from each cell subset was distributed evenly across all wells of several immunoSEQ 96-well plates, and each plate was treated as a replicate. For sorted subsets, each replicate PCR was loaded with 200 to 250 ng genomic DNA, equivalent to about 30,000 T cell genomes. Purified libraries were quantified with a Qubit 3.0 fluorometer, sized on a Bioanalyzer 2100, and re-quantified with the KAPA Library Quantification kit. Each immunoSEQ 96-well plate was sequenced on its own single-read 150-cycle Illumina NextSeq 550 flow cell. Per the authors' processing: Because the immunoSEQ output held only junctional sequences and lacked quality scores, the filtering could not match the filtering applied to full-length reads. Sequences were annotated with PyIR, a Python wrapper for IgBLAST v1.9, and V/J genes and CDR3 were assigned using IMGT germline references. Any read was removed if the V/J assignment was weak (E-value above 1e-6), the CDR3 was missing, or the read contained stop codons, out-of-frame junctions, or ambiguous translated residues. A V3J clonotype was defined by an identical inferred V gene, J gene, and CDR3 amino acid sequence. To compute the percentage overlap between repertoires, the number of shared unique clonotypes was divided by the size of the smaller repertoire. Richness of each repertoire was evaluated using RTK rarefaction, the Chao1 estimator, and Recon v2.1 estimates of unobserved clonotypes. OLGA was used to compute generation probabilities for all TCRbeta clonotypes that the gDNA method yielded from a few donors. TCRdb's version of the immuneACCESS table is confined to in-frame rearrangements and falls short of the full clone set. An unresolved V gene accounts for under half of the shortfall where checked; the remainder is of unknown origin. V, J and clone size were drawn from that table, and D and trimming were deduced from the DNA. A total of roughly 2,500,000 clones appear in this sample, 80% to 95% of them only once. The ten largest clones add up to approximately 0.36% of the sample.

Healthy HIV-negative adults with no recently reported acute infections or vaccinations were included as donors. Every donor was a Caucasian adult living in Nashville, Tennessee, USA. Magnetic negative selection was used to enrich CD4+ T cells, after which naive cells were positively selected on CD45RA and the negative fraction became the memory subset. Blood was obtained by leukapheresis, after which PBMCs were separated by Ficoll-Histopaque density gradient centrifugation and cryopreserved in liquid nitrogen vapor phase. Purity and quantity of every magnetically sorted T cell population were checked by analytical flow cytometry. Genomic DNA was isolated from every sorted fraction and measured by UV absorbance on a Nanodrop 2000c. CDR1 and CDR2 (SGHTA, FQGNSA) derive from the germline V gene. V is reduced by 5 bases and J by 4 bases, leaving a spacing of 11 bases between them. The CDR3 holds 13 amino acids from the cysteine to the phenylalanine. Only the CDR3 DNA stays, 39 bases, in frame from base 1.

In this chain, TRBV7-2 is recombined with TRBJ1-2, with TRBD1 tentatively as D gene (5 bases match). Sample: naive CD4+ T cells from PBMCs. The sample's cell subset or site, from its label and the paper: CD45RA+ positively selected. This TCR came from a young man in good health. Some clones in this sample may be carry-over from other donors' samples. The nucleotide sequence is given as TGTGCCAGCAGCCTCCAAAGGGGCTATGGCTACACCTTC. This encodes CASSLQRGYGYTF.